Below, 11 T cell receptor beta chains from the same sample are listed, as sequenced in a study of blood T cells in healthy people across ages (dated by TCRdb to 2015 to 2017). The library was made by 5' RACE. TCRdb names Illumina HiSeq 2500 as the instrument used. A second PCR of about 6 to 12 cycles was run with a J-beta primer mix and a sample-barcoded 5' primer. Using fastp at Q25 and MiXCR, TCRdb reprocessed the public reads and kept productive beta chains. Records with the same CDR3 protein are collapsed into one entry carrying the most frequent genes and DNA. The sample profile shows just under 900,000 distinct CDR3 sequences; about 30% of them were found once. The ten most abundant clones make up about 18% of the sample. Sequenced sample: blood. Receptors originate from a woman at least 80 years old in good health.

This clonotype was observed a few times. Given a much more abundant clone one base away, this may be a read error. The chain carries TRBV20-1 and TRBJ2-1; 7 nucleotides line up with TRBD1. J was trimmed by 5 bases and V by 8 bases; bases with no gene match: 3. The CDR3 covers 11 residues. Germline CDR1 is DFQATT and CDR2 is SNEGSKA (reference sequence). CDR3 residues: CSTTGDNEQFF. As DNA, the CDR3 is TGCAGTACTACAGGGGACAATGAGCAGTTCTTC.

The CDR3 reads CASTRRGMNTEAFF. The DNA for the CDR3 is TGTGCCAGCACCCGCAGGGGTATGAACACTGAAGCTTTCTTT. The chain links TRBV12-3 or TRBV12-4 to TRBJ1-1, with D possibly being TRBD1 (6 bases). The CDR3 totals 14 residues. The V end lost 7 bases, the J end lost 0 bases, and 12 bases lay between the germline ends.

This clonotype was found a few times. This may stem from a read error, because a much larger clone lies one nucleotide away. V is TRBV6-2 or TRBV6-3 and J is TRBJ2-1; 8 nucleotides match TRBD1. The better agreement between TRBJ2-7 and the DNA end casts doubt on the J call. CDR3 length: 14 amino acids. Germline CDR1 and CDR2: MNHEY and SVGEGT. CDR3 sequence reads: CASSYGTGYNEQYF. For the CDR3, the DNA is TGTGCCAGCAGTTACGGGACAGGCTACAATGAGCAGTACTTC.

This clonotype was seen ten or more times. The chain joins TRBV20-1 to TRBJ1-2, with 8 bases lining up with TRBD1. The CDR3 loop spans 14 amino acids. The trim removed 3 bases at V and 1 base at J, leaving 4 bases unmatched. Germline V CDR1 and CDR2: DFQATT, SNEGSKA (reference sequence). CDR3 coding DNA: TGCAGTGCTAGTATAACAGGGGGTAACTATGGCTACACCTTC. This codes for CSASITGGNYGYTF.

CDR3 DNA: TGCAGTGCTCAACGGGCCGACAGGGGGAGGACCAGCAATCAGCCCCAGCATTTT. Amino acids: CSAQRADRGRTSNQPQHF. The J gene is TRBJ1-5, the V gene TRBV20-1; 9 nucleotides agree with TRBD1. The CDR3 loop spans 18 amino acids. From germline, CDR1 is DFQATT and CDR2 SNEGSKA (reference sequence). V dropped 5 bases and J dropped 1; count of bases not matched to a gene: 15.

The rearrangement links TRBV4-2 to TRBJ2-2, with 7 bases aligning to TRBD2. J was trimmed by 5 bases and V by 4 bases; bases with no gene match: 10. CDR3 length equals 16 residues. The germline CDR1 and CDR2 sequences are LGHNA and YNFKEQ. The CDR3 DNA is TGTGCCAGCAGCCGCCAGGGCGGGGGAGAAACCGGGGAGCTGTTTTTT. Translating gives CASSRQGGGETGELFF.

This clonotype was seen repeatedly, ten times or more. The J gene is TRBJ1-1, the V gene TRBV6-5; D unclear. The CDR3 is 16 residues long. V was shortened by 7 bases and J by 4 bases, with 22 bases between the two germline ends. Germline CDR1 MNHEY, CDR2 SVGAGI. Written as DNA, the CDR3 is TGTGCCAGCACCCAAGGACGTTGGGTATATGGCACTGAAGCTTTCTTT. Its protein product is CASTQGRWVYGTEAFF.

There are a few counts of this clonotype. The V call is TRBV7-6, the J call TRBJ2-1, with 10 bases matching TRBD1. With V trimmed by 1 base and J by 5 bases, 2 bases remained unmatched. The CDR3 consists of 15 residues. Germline CDR1 and CDR2: SGHVS and FNYEAQ. In DNA form, the CDR3 reads TGTGCCAGCAGCTTAGGACAGGGGGCAAACAATGAGCAGTTCTTC. Encoded protein: CASSLGQGANNEQFF.

Notes on this clonotype: A much larger clonotype is one base distant, so this may be a read error. The rearrangement joins TRBV12-3 or TRBV12-4 to TRBJ2-1; D possibly uses TRBD1 or TRBD2 (5 bases each). V shed 7 bases and J shed 5 bases, with 12 bases lying between them. The CDR3 sequence is 13 residues long. The CDR3 DNA reads as TGTGCCAGCAACCGAGGGGTTCACAATGAGCAGTTCTTC. It translates to CASNRGVHNEQFF.

This clonotype was seen at least ten times. V gene TRBV7-9 combines with J gene TRBJ2-7; no clear D gene. The V end was cut by 2 bases, the J end by 5 bases, with 16 bases between. The V gene's germline CDR1 is SEHNR and CDR2 FQNEAQ (reference sequence). This CDR3 spans 15 amino acids. The CDR3 nucleotides read TGTGCCAGCAGCTTATTAGGCCCCGGTAGACACGAGCAGTACTTC. It encodes CASSLLGPGRHEQYF.

This clonotype was picked up many times. The chain carries TRBV20-1 and TRBJ2-5; 10 nucleotides match TRBD2. Germline V lookup: CDR1 DFQATT, CDR2 SNEGSKA (reference sequence). CDR3 size: 14 residues. The ends lost 8 bases at V and 0 bases at J; junction bases unmatched: 6. The CDR3 DNA is TGCAGTCCGACTAGCGGGCTGAACCAAGAGACCCAGTACTTC. This sequence encodes CSPTSGLNQETQYF.